These 16 T cell receptor beta chains originate from one sample sequenced in a study of T cell responses to AZD1222 COVID-19 vaccine. TCRdb's table, derived via immunoSEQ multiplex PCR, lists solely in-frame clones and lacks some. Among approximately 160,000 clones, approximately 90% were seen once, and the ten largest hold about 4.6%. Source: peripheral blood, taken on day 0 of AZD1222 vaccination. The receptors derive from an adult in good health.

The chain uses TRBV7-9 and TRBJ2-7; no definite D call. V was trimmed by 4 bases and J by 3 bases, leaving 7 bases between them. Germline CDR1 SEHNR, CDR2 FQNEAQ (reference sequence). The CDR3 covers 12 residues. CDR3 protein: CASSSRSYEQYF. The CDR3 DNA reads as TGTGCCAGCAGCTCCCGGAGCTACGAGCAGTACTTC. Full variable domain (rest looked up from reference TRBV7-9 and TRBJ2-7): DTGVSQNPRHKITKRGQNVTFRCDPISEHNRLYWYRQTLGQGPEFLTYFQNEAQLEKSRLLSDRFSAERPKGSFSTLEIQRTEQGDSAMYLCASSSRSYEQYFGPGTRLTVT.

The genes are TRBV7-2 and TRBJ2-1; D is undetermined. Germline V gives CDR1 SGHTA, CDR2 FQGNSA. CDR3 length: 11 amino acids. V was cut by 8 bases and J by 4 bases, with 6 bases left in between. CDR3 in amino acids: CASVEYNEQFF. DNA of the CDR3: TGTGCCAGCGTCGAGTACAATGAGCAGTTCTTC.

The rearrangement uses TRBV6-5 and TRBJ2-7; maybe TRBD1 (6 bases). The CDR3 consists of 14 residues. Germline V lookup: CDR1 MNHEY, CDR2 SVGAGI. Trimming shortened V by 9 bases and J by 5 bases, and 20 bases separated the two germline ends. As DNA, the CDR3 is TGTGCCAGTTTCCCGACAGGCCGTCAGGACGAGCAGTACTTC. Translating gives CASFPTGRQDEQYF.

This clone was picked up one time. This chain links TRBV3-1 (or the pseudogene TRBV3-2) with TRBJ2-7; the D gene is possibly TRBD2 (6 bases). This CDR3 has 14 amino acids. CDR1 is LGHDT, CDR2 YNNKEL, per germline (reference sequence). Trimming stripped 8 bases from V and 3 bases from J, with 17 bases between. CDR3 protein: CASGTAGSGYEQYF. Here the CDR3 DNA reads TGTGCCAGCGGAACGGCGGGGTCAGGCTACGAGCAGTACTTC.

The chain uses TRBV7-2 and TRBJ1-1; D perhaps matches TRBD1 (5 bases). The CDR3 covers 13 residues. With 4 bases removed from V and 4 bases from J, the gap between germline ends came to 10 bases. Per the germline V gene, CDR1 is SGHTA and CDR2 is FQGNSA. CDR3 protein: CASSSTVGTEAFF. For the CDR3, the DNA is TGTGCCAGCAGCTCGACAGTGGGCACTGAAGCTTTCTTT.

The chain links TRBV3-1 (or the pseudogene TRBV3-2) to TRBJ2-2, with D uncertain. Germline-derived CDR1 and CDR2 are LGHDT and YNNKEL (reference sequence). The length of the CDR3 is 12 residues. Trimming took 1 base from V and 11 from J, leaving 8 bases between them. DNA for the CDR3: TGTGCCAGCAGCCAAGGTCTTGGAGAGCTGTTTTTT. Translation gives CASSQGLGELFF.

The chain is built from TRBV28 and TRBJ1-1; perhaps TRBD1 as D (5 bases). The CDR3 length is 13 residues. Germline V CDR1 and CDR2: MDHEN, SYDVKM. CDR3 nucleotide sequence: TGTGGAGCCAGTTTGGGGGGGAACACTGAAGCTTTCTTT. Translation gives CGASLGGNTEAFF. Looking up the rest from reference TRBV28 and TRBJ1-1 gives the full variable domain: DVKVTQSSRYLVKRTGEKVFLECVQDMDHENMFWYRQDPGLGLRLIYFSYDVKMKEKGDIPEGYSVSREKKERFSLILESASTNQTSMYLCGASLGGNTEAFFGQGTRLTVV.

This clone was detected only a few times. This chain uses TRBV5-1 with TRBJ2-1, with 8 bases lining up with TRBD2. This CDR3 contains 14 residues. Germline trimming cut 1 base from V and 10 bases from J; bases unmatched to any gene: 7. Germline V lookup: CDR1 SGHRS, CDR2 YFSETQ. The CDR3 sequence: CASSLIGRAGEQFF. CDR3 DNA: TGCGCCAGCAGCTTGATCGGGAGGGCCGGAGAGCAGTTCTTC.

The chain couples TRBV11-2 to TRBJ2-5; D ambiguous. Germline V gene lookup returns CDR1 SGHAT and CDR2 FQNNGV. Trimming removed 2 bases from V and 5 bases from J, with 12 bases in between. This CDR3 spans 14 amino acids. The CDR3 region is CASSLISSVETQYF. The CDR3 nucleotides read TGTGCCAGCAGCTTAATCTCTAGTGTGGAGACCCAGTACTTC. Filled out from reference TRBV11-2 and TRBJ2-5, the complete variable domain reads EAGVAQSPRYKIIEKRQSVAFWCNPISGHATLYWYQQILGQGPKLLIQFQNNGVVDDSQLPKDRFSAERLKGVDSTLKIQPAKLEDSAVYLCASSLISSVETQYFGPGTRLLVL.

CDR3 amino acids: CATSDTSGRVAETQYF. The CDR3 DNA reads as TGTGCCACCAGTGACACTAGCGGGAGAGTTGCAGAGACCCAGTACTTC. The genes are TRBV24-1 and TRBJ2-5; 11 bases are shared with TRBD2. Germline CDR1 reads KGHDR; CDR2 reads SFDVKD. Unmatched junction bases numbered 7, after V lost 4 bases and J lost 4 bases. This CDR3 has 16 residues.

This chain uses TRBV29-1 with TRBJ1-1, with no clear D. This CDR3 is built from 11 residues. Trimming shortened V by 5 bases and J by 6 bases, and 10 bases separated the two germline ends. Germline CDR1 SQVTM, CDR2 ANQGSEA. CDR3 sequence: CSVRPASEAFF. CDR3 coding DNA: TGCAGCGTTCGGCCAGCCTCTGAAGCTTTCTTT. The variable domain in full, with the rest retrieved from reference TRBV29-1 and TRBJ1-1, is SAVISQKPSRDICQRGTSLTIQCQVDSQVTMMFWYRQQPGQSLTLIATANQGSEATYESGFVIDKFPISRPNLTFSTLTVSNMSPEDSSIYLCSVRPASEAFFGQGTRLTVV.

The V and J genes are TRBV6-1 and TRBJ1-3; no firm D call. The CDR3 spans 16 residues. Germline V CDR1 and CDR2: MNHNS, SASEGT. The ends were cut back, 1 base at V and 0 bases at J, with 10 bases in the middle. The CDR3 loop reads CASSEVEASSGNTIYF. The CDR3 region has the DNA TGTGCCAGCAGTGAAGTGGAGGCAAGCTCTGGAAACACCATATATTTT.

This clone was observed once. The CDR3 protein is CASSTVGSTDTQYF. CDR3 in DNA: TGTGCCAGTAGTACTGTGGGAAGCACAGATACGCAGTATTTT. The chain has TRBV19 and TRBJ2-3; no clear D gene. Trimming took off 4 bases at V and 0 bases at J, with 8 bases between the two ends. Germline V gene data show CDR1 as LNHDA and CDR2 as SQIVND (reference sequence). The CDR3 consists of 14 residues.

This rearrangement joins TRBV9 to TRBJ2-7, with 8 bases aligning to TRBD2. V dropped 0 bases and J dropped 1; count of bases not matched to a gene: 9. The CDR3 spans 17 residues. Germline CDR1 SGDLS, CDR2 YYNGEE. The CDR3 is CASSVGIAGPPSYEQYF. CDR3 in DNA: TGTGCCAGCAGCGTAGGGATAGCGGGACCACCATCCTACGAGCAGTACTTC. Full variable domain (missing parts from reference TRBV9 and TRBJ2-7): DSGVTQTPKHLITATGQRVTLRCSPRSGDLSVYWYQQSLDQGLQFLIQYYNGEERAKGNILERFSAQQFPDLHSELNLSSLELGDSALYFCASSVGIAGPPSYEQYFGPGTRLTVT.

The rearrangement links TRBV28 to TRBJ2-7; D gene unclear. From germline, CDR1 is MDHEN and CDR2 SYDVKM. The CDR3 is 12 amino acids. Trimming shortened V by 6 bases and J by 4 bases, and 10 bases separated the two germline ends. CDR3 in DNA: TGTGCCAGCAGAGAAAATAGATACGAGCAGTACTTC. It is translated as CASRENRYEQYF.

The V and J genes are TRBV7-2 and TRBJ1-2; D ambiguous. This CDR3 has 13 residues. V lost 5 bases and J lost 7, with 14 bases in between. Germline loops: CDR1 SGHTA, CDR2 FQGNSA. CDR3 residues: CASSLDPSGGYTF. CDR3 in DNA: TGTGCCAGCAGCCTAGACCCCTCGGGTGGCTACACCTTC. The full variable domain, completed using reference TRBV7-2 and TRBJ1-2, is GAGVSQSPSNKVTEKGKDVELRCDPISGHTALYWYRQSLGQGLEFLIYFQGNSAPDKSGLPSDRFSAERTGGSVSTLTIQRTQQEDSAVYLCASSLDPSGGYTFGSGTRLTVV.